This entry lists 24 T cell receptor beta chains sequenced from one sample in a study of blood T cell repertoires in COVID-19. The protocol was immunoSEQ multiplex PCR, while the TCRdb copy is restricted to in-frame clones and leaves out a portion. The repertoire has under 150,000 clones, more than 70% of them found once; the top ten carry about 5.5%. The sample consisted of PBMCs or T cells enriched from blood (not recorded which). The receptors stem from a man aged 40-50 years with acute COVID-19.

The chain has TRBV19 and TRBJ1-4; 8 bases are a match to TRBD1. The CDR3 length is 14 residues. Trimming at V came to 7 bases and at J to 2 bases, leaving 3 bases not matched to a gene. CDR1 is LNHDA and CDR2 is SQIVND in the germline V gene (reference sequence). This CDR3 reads CASTRGRTNEKLFF. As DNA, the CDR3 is TGTGCCAGTACCAGGGGGCGGACTAATGAAAAACTGTTTTTT. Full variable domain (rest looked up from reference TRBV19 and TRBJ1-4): DGGITQSPKYLFRKEGQNVTLSCEQNLNHDAMYWYRQDPGQGLRLIYYSQIVNDFQKGDIAEGYSVSREKKESFPLTVTSAQKNPTAFYLCASTRGRTNEKLFFGSGTQLSVL.

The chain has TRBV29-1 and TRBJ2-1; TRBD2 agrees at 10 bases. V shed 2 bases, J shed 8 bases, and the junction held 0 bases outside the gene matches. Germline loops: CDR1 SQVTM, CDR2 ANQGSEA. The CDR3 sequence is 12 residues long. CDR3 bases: TGCAGCGTTGAACTAGCGGGAGATGAGCAGTTCTTC. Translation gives CSVELAGDEQFF.

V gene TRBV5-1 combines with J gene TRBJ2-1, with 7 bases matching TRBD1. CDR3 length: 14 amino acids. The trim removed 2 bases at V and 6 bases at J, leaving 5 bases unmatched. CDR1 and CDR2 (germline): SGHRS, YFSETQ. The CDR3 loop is CASSFNRGSNEQFF. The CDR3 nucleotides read TGCGCCAGCAGCTTCAACAGGGGTTCCAATGAGCAGTTCTTC.

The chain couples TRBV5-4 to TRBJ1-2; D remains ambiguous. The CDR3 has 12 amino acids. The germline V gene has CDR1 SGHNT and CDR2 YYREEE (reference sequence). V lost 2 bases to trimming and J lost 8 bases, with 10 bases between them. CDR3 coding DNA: TGTGCCAGCAGCTTATGGCCTCAAGGCTACACCTTC. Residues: CASSLWPQGYTF.

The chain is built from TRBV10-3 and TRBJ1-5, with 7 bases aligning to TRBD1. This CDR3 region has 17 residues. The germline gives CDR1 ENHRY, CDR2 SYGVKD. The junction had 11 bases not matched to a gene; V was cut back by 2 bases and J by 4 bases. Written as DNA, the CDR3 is TGTGCCATCAGTGAGGCCCAAGGAGCGACAGGGAATCAGCCCCAGCATTTT. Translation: CAISEAQGATGNQPQHF.

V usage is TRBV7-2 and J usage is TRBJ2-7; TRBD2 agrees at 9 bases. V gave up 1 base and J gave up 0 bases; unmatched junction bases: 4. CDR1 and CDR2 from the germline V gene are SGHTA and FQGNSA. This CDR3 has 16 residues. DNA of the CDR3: TGTGCCAGCAGCTTAGAGCTTAGCGGGAGCTCCTACGAGCAGTACTTC. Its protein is CASSLELSGSSYEQYF.

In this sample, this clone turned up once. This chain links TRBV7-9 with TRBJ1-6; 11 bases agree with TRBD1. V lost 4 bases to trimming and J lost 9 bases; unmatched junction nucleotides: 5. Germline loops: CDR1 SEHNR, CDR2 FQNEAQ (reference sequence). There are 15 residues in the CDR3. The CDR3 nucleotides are TGTGCCAGCAGCTCCTGGACAGGGGGCAGTTCACCCCTCCACTTT. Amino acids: CASSSWTGGSSPLHF. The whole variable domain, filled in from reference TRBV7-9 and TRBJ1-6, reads DTGVSQNPRHKITKRGQNVTFRCDPISEHNRLYWYRQTLGQGPEFLTYFQNEAQLEKSRLLSDRFSAERPKGSFSTLEIQRTEQGDSAMYLCASSSWTGGSSPLHFGNGTRLTVT.

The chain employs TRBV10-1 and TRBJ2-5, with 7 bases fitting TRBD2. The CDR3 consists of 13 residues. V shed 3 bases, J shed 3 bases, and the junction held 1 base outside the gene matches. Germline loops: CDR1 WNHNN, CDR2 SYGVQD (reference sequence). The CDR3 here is CASSDGGEETQYF. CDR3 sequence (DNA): TGCGCCAGCAGTGATGGGGGGGAAGAGACCCAGTACTTC.

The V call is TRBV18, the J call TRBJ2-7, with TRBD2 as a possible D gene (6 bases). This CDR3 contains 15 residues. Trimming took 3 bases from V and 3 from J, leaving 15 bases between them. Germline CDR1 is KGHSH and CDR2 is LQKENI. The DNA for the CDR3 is TGTGCCAGCTCACCCCTGGGAGCGGGTAACTACGAGCAGTACTTC. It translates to CASSPLGAGNYEQYF.

In DNA, the CDR3 is TGTGCCAGCAGCCCATTCGGGACAGGAAACTATGGCTACACCTTC. Its protein product is CASSPFGTGNYGYTF. The chain links TRBV3-1 (or the pseudogene TRBV3-2) to TRBJ1-2; TRBD1 agrees at 8 bases. V was pared by 4 bases and J by 2 bases, with 6 bases of the junction left unmatched. The germline CDR1 and CDR2 sequences are LGHDT and YNNKEL (reference sequence). This CDR3 contains 15 residues.

The CDR3 spells CASRSRTGFGLFF. The CDR3 DNA reads as TGTGCCAGCAGGTCACGTACAGGGTTCGGGCTGTTTTTT. The V call is TRBV7-9, the J call TRBJ1-4; tentative D call: TRBD1 (6 bases). The CDR3 length is 13 residues. V lost 6 bases, J lost 14 bases, and 19 bases lay in between. Germline-derived CDR1 and CDR2 are SEHNR and FQNEAQ (reference sequence).

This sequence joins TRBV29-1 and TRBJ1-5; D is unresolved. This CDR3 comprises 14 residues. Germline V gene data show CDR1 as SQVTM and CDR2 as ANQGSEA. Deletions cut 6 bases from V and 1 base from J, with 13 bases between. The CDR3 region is CSVGWGVSNQPQHF. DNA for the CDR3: TGCAGCGTCGGTTGGGGAGTGAGCAATCAGCCCCAGCATTTT.

In DNA form, the CDR3 reads TGTGCCAGCAGCTTAGGGGACAGGGGGTATCACGAGCAGTACTTC. Protein: CASSLGDRGYHEQYF. V gene TRBV13 combines with J gene TRBJ2-7; 10 positions agree with TRBD1. The CDR3 extends over 15 amino acids. Germline CDR1 is PRHDT and CDR2 is FYEKMQ (reference sequence). Losses at the gene ends were 0 bases for V and 5 bases for J; bases not matched to a gene: 4.

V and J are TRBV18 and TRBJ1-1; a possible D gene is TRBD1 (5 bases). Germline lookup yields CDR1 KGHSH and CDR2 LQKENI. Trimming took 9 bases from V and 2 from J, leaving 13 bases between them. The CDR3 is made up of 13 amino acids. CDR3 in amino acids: CASLIGENTEAFF. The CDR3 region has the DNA TGTGCCAGTTTAATAGGGGAAAACACTGAAGCTTTCTTT. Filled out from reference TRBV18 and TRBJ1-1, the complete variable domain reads NAGVMQNPRHLVRRRGQEARLRCSPMKGHSHVYWYRQLPEEGLKFMVYLQKENIIDESGMPKERFSAEFPKEGPSILRIQQVVRGDSAAYFCASLIGENTEAFFGQGTRLTVV.

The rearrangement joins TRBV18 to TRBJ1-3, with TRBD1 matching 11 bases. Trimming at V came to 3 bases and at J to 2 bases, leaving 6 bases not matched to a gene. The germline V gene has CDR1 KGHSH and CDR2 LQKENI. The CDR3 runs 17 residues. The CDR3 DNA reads TGTGCCAGCTCACCTCCTGGACAGGGGGCAACTGGAAACACCATATATTTT. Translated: CASSPPGQGATGNTIYF.

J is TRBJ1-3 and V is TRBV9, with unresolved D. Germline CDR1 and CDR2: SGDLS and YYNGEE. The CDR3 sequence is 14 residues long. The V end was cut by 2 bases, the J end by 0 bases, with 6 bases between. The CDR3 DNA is TGTGCCAGCAGCGTTCAGAACTCTGGAAACACCATATATTTT. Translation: CASSVQNSGNTIYF.

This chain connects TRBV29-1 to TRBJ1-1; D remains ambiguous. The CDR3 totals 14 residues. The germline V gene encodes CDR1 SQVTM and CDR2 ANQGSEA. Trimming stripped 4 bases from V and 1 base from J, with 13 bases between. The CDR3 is CSVAYGQWNTEAFF. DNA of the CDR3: TGCAGCGTTGCTTATGGTCAGTGGAACACTGAAGCTTTCTTT. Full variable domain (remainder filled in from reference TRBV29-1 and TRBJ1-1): SAVISQKPSRDICQRGTSLTIQCQVDSQVTMMFWYRQQPGQSLTLIATANQGSEATYESGFVIDKFPISRPNLTFSTLTVSNMSPEDSSIYLCSVAYGQWNTEAFFGQGTRLTVV.

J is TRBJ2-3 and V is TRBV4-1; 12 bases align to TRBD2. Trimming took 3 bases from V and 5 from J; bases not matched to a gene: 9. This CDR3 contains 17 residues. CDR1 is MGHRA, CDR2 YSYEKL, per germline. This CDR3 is CASSHFRLAGAGDTQYF. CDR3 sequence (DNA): TGCGCCAGCAGCCACTTTCGACTAGCGGGGGCGGGAGATACGCAGTATTTT.

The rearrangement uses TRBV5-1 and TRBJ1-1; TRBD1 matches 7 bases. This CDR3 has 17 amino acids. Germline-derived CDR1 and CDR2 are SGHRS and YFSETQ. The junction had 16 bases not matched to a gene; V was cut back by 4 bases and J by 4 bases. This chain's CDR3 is CASSLLPSDRAATEAFF. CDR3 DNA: TGCGCCAGCAGCCTTCTCCCCTCTGACAGGGCGGCCACTGAAGCTTTCTTT.

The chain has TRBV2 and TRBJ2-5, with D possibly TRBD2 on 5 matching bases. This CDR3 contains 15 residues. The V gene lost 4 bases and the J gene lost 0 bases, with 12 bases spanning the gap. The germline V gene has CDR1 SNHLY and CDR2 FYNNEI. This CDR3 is CASSVSGGYQETQYF. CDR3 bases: TGTGCCAGCAGTGTGAGTGGCGGGTACCAAGAGACCCAGTACTTC.

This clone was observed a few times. CDR3 bases: TGTGCCAGCAGCCCCTTACAGGGGATGAACACTGAAGCTTTCTTT. Its translation: CASSPLQGMNTEAFF. The chain carries TRBV3-1 (or the pseudogene TRBV3-2) and TRBJ1-1, with 7 bases matching TRBD1. The CDR3 sequence is 15 residues long. From germline, CDR1 is LGHDT and CDR2 YNNKEL (reference sequence). Trimming took 4 bases from V and 0 from J; bases not matched to a gene: 5.

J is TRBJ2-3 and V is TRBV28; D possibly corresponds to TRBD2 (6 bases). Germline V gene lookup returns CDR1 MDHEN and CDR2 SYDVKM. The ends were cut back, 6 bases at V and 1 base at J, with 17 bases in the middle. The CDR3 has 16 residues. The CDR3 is CASRPPAGRGTDTQYF. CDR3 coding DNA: TGTGCCAGCAGGCCCCCTGCGGGAAGAGGCACAGATACGCAGTATTTT.

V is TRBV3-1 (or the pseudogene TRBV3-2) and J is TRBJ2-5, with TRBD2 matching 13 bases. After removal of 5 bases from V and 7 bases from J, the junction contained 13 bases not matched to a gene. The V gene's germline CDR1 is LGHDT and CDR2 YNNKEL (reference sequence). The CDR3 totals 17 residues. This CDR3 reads CASSVGLAGTYLGTQYF. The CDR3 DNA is TGTGCCAGCAGCGTGGGACTAGCGGGGACCTACCTAGGGACCCAGTACTTC.

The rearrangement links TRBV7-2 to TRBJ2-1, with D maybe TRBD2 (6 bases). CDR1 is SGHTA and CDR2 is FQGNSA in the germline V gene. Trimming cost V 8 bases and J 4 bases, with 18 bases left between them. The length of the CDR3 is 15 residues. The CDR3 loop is CASGGSRGSYNEQFF. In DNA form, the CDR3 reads TGTGCCAGCGGGGGATCGCGGGGCAGTTACAATGAGCAGTTCTTC.